This TCR beta chain is drawn from a study of blood T cell repertoires in COVID-19. Study information: Sites in the United States, Italy and Spain provided acute and convalescent COVID-19 samples.

Recruitment covered about two dozen US areas and drew participants whose ages spanned roughly 18 to 89 years. Clinical histories supplied by participants themselves formed the basis of cohort assignment. The ends were cut back, 11 bases at V and 0 bases at J, with 13 bases in the middle. The CDR3 totals 13 residues. Germline loops: CDR1 SNHLY, CDR2 FYNNEI. Methods used by the authors: For nucleated cells, counts were estimated from reference gene primer amplification. Repertoires were generated with immunoSEQ multiplex PCR, while TCRdb's copy carries only in-frame clones and drops some. The D gene and trimming were derived from the DNA, and the V and J assignments and clone size from that table. The sample includes more than 350,000 clones, 75% to 90% seen only once; the top ten take less than 1.2%.

The chain recombines TRBV2 with TRBJ1-1; D is possibly TRBD1 (6 bases). The sequenced material came from PBMCs or T cells enriched from blood (not recorded which). The receptor's source is a man between 18 and 29 years old who had recovered from COVID-19. CDR3 coding DNA: TGTGCCGGAAACAGGGTCCTGAACACTGAAGCTTTCTTT. Its protein is CAGNRVLNTEAFF.